The clone carrying this T cell receptor (beta chain) was seen many times. Its antigen is currently unknown. Bulk TCR libraries were made with methods that had been previously described and with listed TCR primers. TCRdb itself ran the PCR reads through MiXCR, one entry per CDR3 protein. The data hold around 65,000 distinct CDR3 sequences, with about a fifth observed a single time. From germline, CDR1 is MNHEY and CDR2 SVGEGT. V lost 7 bases to trimming and J lost 0 bases; unmatched junction nucleotides: 8. The CDR3 contains 15 residues. Sorted naive CD8 T cells were those defined as CD8+CD4-CCR7+CD45RA+. The sample belongs to a study of molecular identifiers for immune sequencing clone quantification. Study background: Across replicate runs, RNA obtained from around 20,000 or 100,000 naive CD8 cells was divided into five, with four undergoing sequencing. General study results and limits: A shared barcode on identical TCR molecules could lead to underestimated sizes for highly expanded clones.

The clonotype comes from a human donor in good health. Some libraries in this study had Jurkat cell RNA spiked in. Sequences were obtained from naive CD8+ T cells from blood, with Jurkat cell RNA spiked in. Regarding subset: FACS-sorted CD8+CD4-CCR7+CD45RA+ naive T cells. The V gene is TRBV6-2 or TRBV6-3, the J gene TRBJ2-5; the match to TRBD2 covers 7 bases. The CDR3 DNA is TGTGCCAGCACCCAACCCACTAGCGACCAAGAGACCCAGTACTTC. Protein product: CASTQPTSDQETQYF.